These 27 T cell receptor beta chains were all obtained from the same sample, sequenced in a study of blood T cell repertoires in COVID-19. TCRdb's copy holds only in-frame clones and misses some; the assay was immunoSEQ multiplex PCR. The sample yields about 100,000 clones, around four fifths seen once. Sequencing used peripheral blood. The receptor source for this set is a woman in her seventies with acute or convalescent COVID-19.

The chain joins TRBV7-2 to TRBJ2-5; 9 bases align to TRBD1. The CDR3 is 17 amino acids. Germline CDR1 reads SGHTA; CDR2 reads FQGNSA. V gave up 1 base and J gave up 4 bases; unmatched junction bases: 10. CDR3 region: CASSLGSLQGARETQYF. Here the CDR3 DNA reads TGTGCCAGCAGCTTAGGTTCGCTACAGGGGGCGCGAGAGACCCAGTACTTC.

The rearrangement joins TRBV19 to TRBJ2-3, with D unclear. The germline V and J ends were trimmed by 5 bases and 0 bases, with 9 bases remaining between them. The CDR3 runs 14 residues. Germline V gene sequence: CDR1 LNHDA, CDR2 SQIVND (reference sequence). CDR3 DNA sequence: TGTGCCAGTAGTGCGGCTCTTAGCACAGATACGCAGTATTTT. It is translated as CASSAALSTDTQYF.

The chain couples TRBV7-2 to TRBJ2-2; 8 bases fit TRBD1. The trim removed 6 bases at V and 6 bases at J, leaving 6 bases unmatched. This CDR3 has 14 residues. Germline V gene sequence: CDR1 SGHTA, CDR2 FQGNSA. This CDR3 reads CASSFRQGSGELFF. The CDR3 DNA follows: TGTGCCAGCAGTTTTAGACAGGGGTCCGGGGAGCTGTTTTTT.

The chain has TRBV7-9 and TRBJ2-5, with D maybe TRBD2 (5 bases). The CDR3 runs to 13 residues. Trimming cost V 3 bases and J 4 bases, with 9 bases left between them. Germline lookup yields CDR1 SEHNR and CDR2 FQNEAQ (reference sequence). The CDR3 protein is CASSFGVGETQYF. CDR3 nucleotide sequence: TGTGCCAGCAGCTTCGGGGTGGGAGAGACCCAGTACTTC.

The chain recombines TRBV30 with TRBJ1-6; weak D call: TRBD1 (5 bases). Germline lookup yields CDR1 GTSNPN and CDR2 SVGIG (reference sequence). Deletions cut 3 bases from V and 7 bases from J, with 13 bases between. This CDR3 region has 14 residues. DNA of the CDR3: TGTGCCTGGAGAGTTGAACCAGGGAATTCACCCCTCCACTTT. It specifies CAWRVEPGNSPLHF.

This chain uses TRBV13 with TRBJ2-7; D call uncertain. The ends were cut back, 1 base at V and 6 bases at J, with 10 bases in the middle. This CDR3 has 13 amino acids. CDR1 is PRHDT, CDR2 FYEKMQ, per germline (reference sequence). Here the CDR3 DNA reads TGTGCCAGCAGCTTAGCGGCAGGATCCGAGCAGTACTTC. Translation gives CASSLAAGSEQYF.

The chain joins TRBV10-3 to TRBJ2-2; 8 bases are a match to TRBD2. CDR1 and CDR2 from the germline V gene are ENHRY and SYGVKD. With 0 bases clipped from V and 7 bases from J, the junction kept 10 bases outside the gene matches. The CDR3 spans 17 residues. CDR3 in amino acids: CAISESGKRGSVGELFF. The CDR3 DNA follows: TGTGCCATCAGTGAGTCCGGGAAGCGGGGGTCGGTCGGGGAGCTGTTTTTT.

The chain has TRBV7-8 and TRBJ1-1; 7 positions agree with TRBD1. The V gene end was trimmed by 0 bases and the J gene end by 11 bases; junction bases not matched to a gene: 15. There are 16 residues in the CDR3. CDR1 is SGHVS, CDR2 FQNEAQ, per germline. The CDR3 DNA follows: TGTGCCAGCAGCTTAGCGCCTTGGGAAAGGGGGCTCGGCGCTTTCTTT. Its protein product is CASSLAPWERGLGAFF.

The J gene is TRBJ1-2, the V gene TRBV5-1, with D possibly TRBD1 on 5 matching bases. CDR1 and CDR2 (germline): SGHRS, YFSETQ. CDR3 length: 14 amino acids. V shed 4 bases and J shed 8 bases, with 18 bases lying between them. CDR3 coding DNA: TGCGCCAGCAGCGAGCAACAGGCCTCGCTCGGCTACACCTTC. It specifies CASSEQQASLGYTF.

This clone was counted only a few times. The chain joins TRBV6-5 to TRBJ2-7; weak D call: TRBD1 (6 bases). V gave up 9 bases and J gave up 0 bases, with 18 bases separating them. Germline CDR1 and CDR2: MNHEY and SVGAGI. The CDR3 extends over 15 amino acids. CDR3 sequence (DNA): TGTGCCAGTAGACAGGACAGCGCCATCTCCTACGAGCAGTACGTC. Amino acid sequence: CASRQDSAISYEQYV.

The V gene is TRBV2, the J gene TRBJ2-2; TRBD2 matches at 9 bases. From germline, CDR1 is SNHLY and CDR2 FYNNEI. This CDR3 spans 16 amino acids. With V trimmed by 6 bases and J by 4 bases, 9 bases remained unmatched. For the CDR3, the DNA is TGTGCCAGCAGCCCTCTGGCGGGGGGGCCCACCGGGGAGCTGTTTTTT. It is translated as CASSPLAGGPTGELFF.

The J gene is TRBJ2-3, the V gene TRBV18; unclear D gene. In germline, CDR1 is KGHSH, CDR2 LQKENI. V was shortened by 5 bases and J by 0 bases, with 15 bases between the two germline ends. The CDR3 has 16 amino acids. The DNA for the CDR3 is TGTGCCAGCTCAATTTCTATGCCTACTAGCACAGATACGCAGTATTTT. It is translated as CASSISMPTSTDTQYF.

The sample holds one count of this clone. As DNA, the CDR3 is TGTGCCAGCAGTTACGAAGCGGGGGGGTACAATGAGCAGTTCTTC. As protein: CASSYEAGGYNEQFF. The chain recombines TRBV6-2 or TRBV6-3 with TRBJ2-1; the match to TRBD2 covers 10 bases. Germline V CDR1 and CDR2: MNHEY, SVGEGT. V gave up 2 bases and J gave up 4 bases; unmatched junction bases: 2. This CDR3 has 15 amino acids.

CDR3 sequence: CASRRASGLQETQYF. CDR3 nucleotides: TGTGCCAGCCGGCGGGCTAGCGGCCTTCAAGAGACCCAGTACTTC. The genes are TRBV27 and TRBJ2-5, with TRBD2 matching 7 bases. The ends lost 8 bases at V and 2 bases at J; junction bases unmatched: 11. Germline CDR1 is MNHEY and CDR2 is SMNVEV (reference sequence). This CDR3 is 15 amino acids long.

This chain joins TRBV19 and TRBJ1-1, with D possibly matching TRBD1 (5 bases). Germline CDR1 LNHDA, CDR2 SQIVND (reference sequence). This CDR3 contains 15 residues. The ends were cut back, 4 bases at V and 2 bases at J, with 14 bases in the middle. CDR3 coding DNA: TGTGCCAGTAGTACGAACGGCCAGGGAAACACTGAAGCTTTCTTT. It yields the protein CASSTNGQGNTEAFF.

The chain couples TRBV6-2 or TRBV6-3 to TRBJ1-1, with D perhaps TRBD1 (5 bases). This CDR3 has 16 amino acids. The V and J ends lost 2 bases and 6 bases respectively, with 19 bases between them. Germline V gene data show CDR1 as MNHEY and CDR2 as SVGEGT. CDR3 bases: TGTGCCAGCAGTTACGGGTTGTTGACAGCCCGCTCTGAAGCTTTCTTT. The encoded protein is CASSYGLLTARSEAFF.

The rearrangement links TRBV19 to TRBJ1-5; 8 positions agree with TRBD1. The CDR3 runs to 15 residues. The V and J ends lost 5 bases and 5 bases, in that order; junction bases with no gene match: 8. Germline V gives CDR1 LNHDA, CDR2 SQIVND (reference sequence). Here the CDR3 reads CASSADRDFYQPQHF. The DNA for the CDR3 is TGTGCCAGTAGTGCGGACAGGGACTTCTATCAGCCCCAGCATTTT. The whole variable domain, remainder taken from reference TRBV19 and TRBJ1-5, is DGGITQSPKYLFRKEGQNVTLSCEQNLNHDAMYWYRQDPGQGLRLIYYSQIVNDFQKGDIAEGYSVSREKKESFPLTVTSAQKNPTAFYLCASSADRDFYQPQHFGDGTRLSIL.

The chain is built from TRBV10-1 and TRBJ2-5; TRBD1 might be the D (7 bases). The CDR3 extends over 15 amino acids. In germline, CDR1 is WNHNN, CDR2 SYGVQD (reference sequence). V was pared by 2 bases and J by 5 bases, with 15 bases between. This CDR3 reads CASSEGQGGRETQYF. In nucleotides, the CDR3 is TGCGCCAGCAGTGAGGGGCAGGGGGGTCGGGAGACCCAGTACTTC.

In its sample, this clone was seen a few times. The CDR3 bases are TGTGCCAGCAGCTTGACCACGGGACAGTTTAATTCACCCCTCCACTTT. Its translation is CASSLTTGQFNSPLHF. V usage is TRBV5-8 and J usage is TRBJ1-6; 7 nucleotides agree with TRBD1. The J segment lost 6 bases and the V segment lost 1 base, leaving 7 bases of the junction unmatched. The germline V gene encodes CDR1 SGHTS and CDR2 YDEGEE. The CDR3 is 16 residues long.

The chain joins TRBV7-9 to TRBJ1-4; weak D call: TRBD1 (6 bases). Looked up from germline, CDR1 is SEHNR and CDR2 is FQNEAQ (reference sequence). V was cut by 5 bases and J by 4 bases, with 20 bases left in between. CDR3 length: 17 residues. The CDR3 is CASSPGAWGQINEKLFF. In nucleotides, the CDR3 is TGTGCCAGCAGCCCCGGGGCCTGGGGGCAAATTAATGAAAAACTGTTTTTT.

The DNA of the CDR3 is TGTGCCAGTAGTATTACCCTCACAGGGGAGGTAGGTCAGCCCCAGCATTTT. Translation gives CASSITLTGEVGQPQHF. J is TRBJ1-5 and V is TRBV19; 7 bases fit TRBD1. Unmatched junction bases numbered 14, after V lost 3 bases and J lost 6 bases. This CDR3 comprises 17 residues. Germline CDR1 reads LNHDA; CDR2 reads SQIVND (reference sequence).

This clone turned up a few times. V and J are TRBV6-1 and TRBJ1-2; no reliable D call. Germline loops: CDR1 MNHNS, CDR2 SASEGT. The CDR3 covers 13 residues. Trimming took off 1 base at V and 2 bases at J, with 5 bases between the two ends. CDR3 residues: CASSEEQNYGYTF. CDR3 nucleotide sequence: TGTGCCAGCAGTGAAGAACAGAACTATGGCTACACCTTC.

The chain links TRBV5-4 to TRBJ2-1; D may be TRBD2 (7 bases). Trimming took 0 bases from V and 2 from J, leaving 9 bases between them. The CDR3 has 15 amino acids. Germline CDR1 SGHNT, CDR2 YYREEE (reference sequence). The DNA for the CDR3 is TGTGCCAGCAGCTTGGAGGGGGGGCCCTACAATGAGCAGTTCTTC. Protein sequence: CASSLEGGPYNEQFF. The entire variable domain, with the rest obtained from reference TRBV5-4 and TRBJ2-1, is as follows: ETGVTQSPTHLIKTRGQQVTLRCSSQSGHNTVSWYQQALGQGPQFIFQYYREEENGRGNFPPRFSGLQFPNYSSELNVNALELDDSALYLCASSLEGGPYNEQFFGPGTRLTVL.

The CDR3 nucleotides read TGTGCCAGCAGTTCCTACAGGGGGCTTCAGCCCCAGCATTTT. Protein product: CASSSYRGLQPQHF. V gene TRBV28 combines with J gene TRBJ1-5, with 9 bases fitting TRBD1. CDR3 length: 14 amino acids. Germline V gene sequence: CDR1 MDHEN, CDR2 SYDVKM. The junction had 4 bases not matched to a gene; V was cut back by 4 bases and J by 6 bases.

The chain joins TRBV7-3 to TRBJ2-3; the match to TRBD1 covers 7 bases. The CDR3 spans 15 residues. Germline V gene sequence: CDR1 SGHTA, CDR2 FQGTGA. J was trimmed by 5 bases and V by 5 bases; bases with no gene match: 10. CDR3: CASSLGRGPIDTQYF. In DNA form, the CDR3 reads TGTGCCAGCAGCCTAGGTAGGGGGCCGATAGATACGCAGTATTTT.

CDR3 DNA: TGTGCCAGCAGCTTTTACGGGGGGTACAATGAGCAGTTCTTC. It specifies CASSFYGGYNEQFF. The V gene is TRBV5-5, the J gene TRBJ2-1; 7 bases match TRBD2. Per the germline V gene, CDR1 is SGHKS and CDR2 is YYEKEE (reference sequence). The CDR3 covers 14 residues. The ends lost 2 bases at V and 4 bases at J; junction bases unmatched: 3.

This clone was found a few times. This rearrangement joins TRBV7-9 to TRBJ1-1; D uncertain. Trimming took 3 bases from V and 2 from J, leaving 4 bases between them. The CDR3 contains 12 residues. Germline CDR1 SEHNR, CDR2 FQNEAQ (reference sequence). CDR3 loop: CASSFLNTEAFF. The CDR3 coding sequence is TGTGCCAGCAGCTTTCTAAACACTGAAGCTTTCTTT.